This TCR beta chain is drawn from a study of blood T cells in healthy people across ages. Findings and caveats of the study: Total diversity from one million sequenced T cells was likely underestimated.

This clonotype appeared many times. Antigen unknown. Then a second PCR, running about 6 to 12 cycles, was carried out with a sample-barcoded 5' primer and a J-beta primer mix. TCRdb re-called the 5' RACE reads with MiXCR, one entry per CDR3 protein. The table has 1.5 million to 2 million distinct CDR3 sequences, roughly 28% seen once; the top ten hold 7% to 9%. Sequencing was done on a sample of blood. The receptor's source is a woman aged 25 to 45 in good health.

The CDR3, as DNA: TGTGCCAGTAGTAGGGACCAGTCCTACGAGCAGTACTTC. This encodes CASSRDQSYEQYF. The rearrangement links TRBV19 to TRBJ2-7, with D perhaps assigned TRBD1 or TRBD2 (5 bases each). In germline, CDR1 is LNHDA, CDR2 SQIVND (reference sequence). The CDR3 spans 13 residues. V lost 4 bases and J lost 1, with 8 bases in between.